A selection of T cell receptor beta chains follows, all from one sample in a study of molecular identifiers for immune sequencing clone quantification. TCRdb re-derived calls from the PCR reads in MiXCR, one entry per CDR3 protein. This table has roughly 300,000 distinct CDR3 sequences, over 20% appearing once. Material for sequencing was naive CD8+ T cells from blood, with Jurkat cell RNA spiked in. These receptors all come from a human donor in good health. Some libraries in this study had Jurkat cell RNA spiked in. Each CDR3 is given with its conserved first and last residue. A D gene is named only where the DNA matches it firmly. Clone size is given for some rows only: seen once, a few or many times, or a class if the clone is expanded.

TRBV14	NA	NA	TRBJ1-2	TGTGCCAGCAGCCAAATCTCACAGGGCGCTGACGGCTACACCTTC	CASSQISQGADGYTF
TRBV4-2	many	NA	TRBJ2-3	TGTGCCAGCAGCGGGGTTGGTCGAGACACAGATACGCAGTATTTT	CASSGVGRDTDTQYF
TRBV6-5	NA	NA	TRBJ2-5	TGTGCCAGCAGCTCTTGGCAGGGGGGACAAGAGACCCTGTACTTC	CASSSWQGGQETLYF
TRBV3-1	few	TRBD2	TRBJ2-3	TGTGCCAGCAGCCCCACGAGCCTGTTGGCTAGCGGGACCACAGATACGCAGTATTTT	CASSPTSLLASGTTDTQYF
TRBV7-9	NA	NA	TRBJ2-3	TGTGCCAGCAGCTTGGGTCAGTTCTCAGATACGCAGTATTTT	CASSLGQFSDTQYF
TRBV7-9	NA	NA	TRBJ1-1	TGTGCCAGCAGCTTAGCGGACGGACAGGAAGCTTTCTTT	CASSLADGQEAFF
TRBV4-1	few	NA	TRBJ2-7	TGCGCCAGCAGCCAAGATGTAGGGCCCAGGGAGGAGTACTTC	CASSQDVGPREEYF
TRBV3-1	many	TRBD2	TRBJ2-5	TGTGCCAGCGGCCTTGGACTAGAAGAGACCCAGTACTTC	CASGLGLEETQYF
TRBV4-1	NA	NA	TRBJ2-7	TGCGCCAGCAGCCAAGACCCGGAGGGGTTCTACGAGCAGTACTTC	CASSQDPEGFYEQYF
TRBV5-6	NA	TRBD1	TRBJ1-4	TGTGCCAACAGTAACGACAGGGGGCTTTCCACTAATGAAAAACTGTTTTTT	CANSNDRGLSTNEKLFF
TRBV12-3/TRBV12-4	few	NA	TRBJ1-4	TGTGCCAGCAGTTTAGGCTGGCAGGGCACTAATGAAAAACTGTTTTTT	CASSLGWQGTNEKLFF
TRBV4-3	few	NA	TRBJ1-1	TGCGCCAGCAGCCAAGATGTGACGGGGAACACTGAAGCTTTCTTT	CASSQDVTGNTEAFF
TRBV7-8	NA	NA	TRBJ1-5	TGTGCCAGCAGCTTGCAGGGGCTCCAGCCCCAGCGTTTT	CASSLQGLQPQRF
TRBV20-1	few	TRBD2	TRBJ2-1	TGCAGTGCTAGAGATAGTTCGGCTAGCGGGCCAGGGAGAGAGCAGTTCTTC	CSARDSSASGPGREQFF
TRBV7-3	few	NA	TRBJ2-3	TGTGCCAGCAGCTTAATTAGCGGCAGCACAGATACGCAGTATTTT	CASSLISGSTDTQYF
TRBV13	few	TRBD1	TRBJ1-4	TGTGCCAGCAGTCAGGGGGGCTCGGATGAAAAACTGTTTTTT	CASSQGGSDEKLFF
TRBV28	many	TRBD1	TRBJ1-4	TGTGCCAGCAGTTCGCGACAGGGAGTTAATGAAAAACTGTTTTTT	CASSSRQGVNEKLFF
TRBV20-1	many	NA	TRBJ2-3	TGCAGTGCTAGAGATCGTTCAGGGCCTATTCCCACAGATACGCAGTATTTT	CSARDRSGPIPTDTQYF
TRBV12-3/TRBV12-4	NA	NA	TRBJ2-1	TGTGCCAGCAGTTTAGCCCACAGCTCCAATGAGCAGTTCTTC	CASSLAHSSNEQFF
TRBV29-1	many	TRBD1	TRBJ2-5	TGCAGCGACAGACAGGGAGCGACCCAGTACTTC	CSDRQGATQYF
TRBV12-3/TRBV12-4	many	NA	TRBJ1-3	TGTGCCAGCAGTTTGCGGACGGCAAACACCATATATTTT	CASSLRTANTIYF
TRBV7-2	many	NA	TRBJ2-4	TGTGCCAGCAGCCAGGACTCGGGGGATGCAAACATTCAGTACTTC	CASSQDSGDANIQYF
TRBV20-1	many	NA	TRBJ2-4	TGCAGTGCTAGAGATGTCCTGGAAGCCAAAAACATTCAGTACTTC	CSARDVLEAKNIQYF
TRBV6-2/TRBV6-3	many	NA	TRBJ1-5	TGTGCCAGCCGGCTAGACGATTATAGCAATCAGCCCCAGCATTTT	CASRLDDYSNQPQHF
TRBV5-1	many	NA	TRBJ2-7	TGCGCCAGCAGCTTGGATGGTCGAGTGGGGCCCGGACAGTACCCCTACGAGCAGTACTTC	CASSLDGRVGPGQYPYEQYF
TRBV6-2/TRBV6-3	NA	NA	TRBJ2-5	TGTGCCAGCAGTTCCAGGGGAGGGGGAGAGACCCAGTACTTC	CASSSRGGGETQYF
TRBV6-2/TRBV6-3	NA	TRBD2	TRBJ2-1	TGTGCCAGCAGTTACTCGATCAGTGCCGGGACTAGCGGGACAGAAGATAATGAGCAGTTCTTC	CASSYSISAGTSGTEDNEQFF
TRBV30	many	NA	TRBJ1-1	TGTGCCTGGGAGACGGGGGAGACTGAAGCTTTCTTT	CAWETGETEAFF
TRBV6-5	NA	NA	TRBJ2-5	TGTGCCAGCAGTTACGAGGGCCGGGGAGAGACCCAGTACTTC	CASSYEGRGETQYF
TRBV29-1	many	NA	TRBJ2-3	TGCAGCGTTGAAAGCACAGATACGCAGTATTTT	CSVESTDTQYF
TRBV12-3/TRBV12-4	NA	NA	TRBJ1-1	TGTGCCAGCAGTTTCCCCGGGAAGCCGGAAGCTTTCTTT	CASSFPGKPEAFF
TRBV5-1	NA	NA	TRBJ2-3	TGCGCCAGCAGCTTGGCTTGGGAAAGGGGCACAGATACGCAGTATTTT	CASSLAWERGTDTQYF
TRBV12-3/TRBV12-4	few	NA	TRBJ1-5	TGTGCCAGCAGTTTTGTTGGAGGGCTCCAGCCCCAGCATTTT	CASSFVGGLQPQHF
TRBV19	many	TRBD2	TRBJ2-7	TGTGCCAGTAGGCCCAACCAAGGACTAGCGGGGGAGCAGTACTTC	CASRPNQGLAGEQYF
TRBV10-1	few	TRBD1	TRBJ1-1	TGCGCCAGCCAAGGACAGGGGTCCGCAGCTTTCTTT	CASQGQGSAAFF
TRBV29-1	many	NA	TRBJ1-2	TGCAGCGTTGTTGTGGGAGTGGGAGGCTACACCTTC	CSVVVGVGGYTF
TRBV27	NA	NA	TRBJ2-7	TGTGCCAGCAGTCCTTTACTAGGAATGCGGTACTTC	CASSPLLGMRYF
TRBV5-1	few	NA	TRBJ2-1	TGCGCCAGCAGCTTCATCGGGACTGGCCCTGAGCAGTTCTTC	CASSFIGTGPEQFF
TRBV6-5	NA	NA	TRBJ2-2	TGTGCCAGCAGTACCGGAAGTAACACCGGGGAGCTGTTTTTT	CASSTGSNTGELFF
TRBV7-2	few	NA	TRBJ1-1	TGTGCCAGCAGCCCAGGGAGGGAAGCTTTCTTT	CASSPGREAFF
TRBV7-2	many	NA	TRBJ2-6	TGTGCCAGCAGCTTAGTTCGGCTCCTGTTTCAGTCTGGGGCCAACGTCCTGACTTTC	CASSLVRLLFQSGANVLTF
TRBV7-9	NA	TRBD1	TRBJ2-7	TGTGCCAGCAGCTTAGCCCCCGGGACAGATGAGCACGAGCAGTACTTC	CASSLAPGTDEHEQYF
TRBV6-2/TRBV6-3	NA	NA	TRBJ2-5	TGTGCCAGCAACATAAATCCAGGGGAGATGAGCCAAGAGACCCAGTACTTC	CASNINPGEMSQETQYF
TRBV4-3	NA	NA	TRBJ2-7	TGCGCCAGCAGCCGGGGGTCCGACGACTACGAGCCGTACTTC	CASSRGSDDYEPYF
TRBV4-1	NA	NA	TRBJ2-1	TGCGCCAGCAGCCAGGAGGGGCCAAACAATGAGCAGTTCTTC	CASSQEGPNNEQFF
TRBV28	many	NA	TRBJ2-6	TGTGCCAGCAGAGTACAGCGCTCTGGGGCCAACGTCCTGACTTTC	CASRVQRSGANVLTF
TRBV2	few	TRBD1	TRBJ2-3	TGTGCCAGCAGTGACCCGGACAGGGGGCTGGATACGCAGTATTTT	CASSDPDRGLDTQYF
TRBV5-1	many	NA	TRBJ2-7	TGCGCCAGCAGCGAGGACAGCCCCTACGAGCAGTACTTC	CASSEDSPYEQYF
TRBV7-3	many	NA	TRBJ2-1	TGTGCCAGCAGCTTAGACAGACGTGAGCAGTTCTTC	CASSLDRREQFF
TRBV6-2/TRBV6-3	few	NA	TRBJ2-6	TGTGCCAGCAGCGAAATAAACTCTGGGGCCAACGTCCTGACTTTC	CASSEINSGANVLTF